Shown below are 9 T cell receptor beta chains from a single sample sequenced in a study of cytotoxic CD8 clonotypes in ibrutinib-treated CLL (dated by TCRdb to 2020 to 2023). Sample time point, as interpreted from the label and publication: progressive disease on ibrutinib. Library construction relied on the immunoSEQ multiplex PCR assay. TCRdb carries this immuneACCESS record with in-frame sequences only. Its versions omit some clonotypes, under half of them owing to an unresolved V gene in the studies checked, with the rest unexplained. The sample records 250,000 to 350,000 clones, roughly four fifths of which are singletons. About 5.8% of the sample lies in the top ten. The source material was PBMCs, sampled at disease progression, from a patient treated with ibrutinib. Receptors originate from a human donor with chronic lymphocytic leukemia.

J is TRBJ1-2 and V is TRBV10-3, with D maybe TRBD1 (5 bases). V was trimmed by 2 bases and J by 3 bases, leaving 16 bases between them. The CDR3 is 16 residues long. CDR1 is ENHRY, CDR2 SYGVKD, per germline. CDR3 region: CAISEGGKRFHYGYTF. The CDR3 DNA reads as TGTGCCATCAGTGAGGGGGGTAAGAGATTCCACTATGGCTACACCTTC.

J is TRBJ1-2 and V is TRBV5-4; D gene ambiguous. Germline lookup yields CDR1 SGHNT and CDR2 YYREEE (reference sequence). This CDR3 comprises 15 residues. Trimming took 0 bases from V and 4 from J, leaving 13 bases between them. This chain's CDR3 is CASSLGHGNIYGYTF. In DNA form, the CDR3 reads TGTGCCAGCAGCTTGGGACACGGAAATATCTATGGCTACACCTTC.

This clone was seen a single time. The rearrangement links TRBV11-3 to TRBJ1-6, with 11 nucleotides matching TRBD1. V dropped 4 bases and J dropped 9; count of bases not matched to a gene: 8. This CDR3 is 16 amino acids long. CDR1 is SGHNT, CDR2 YENEEA, per germline. CDR3 loop: CASSSRTGGLSSPLHF. CDR3 coding DNA: TGTGCCAGCAGCTCTCGGACAGGGGGCTTAAGTTCACCCCTCCACTTT.

This rearrangement joins TRBV7-3 to TRBJ1-2; D is undetermined. This CDR3 is 14 amino acids long. Trimming shortened V by 0 bases and J by 4 bases, and 9 bases separated the two germline ends. CDR1 is SGHTA and CDR2 is FQGTGA in the germline V gene. The CDR3 here is CASSLTPSGYGYTF. DNA of the CDR3: TGTGCCAGCAGCTTAACCCCATCAGGCTATGGCTACACCTTC.

This clone was seen a handful of times. An end of the junction differs from the germline gene, which may be a read error. The CDR3 DNA follows: TGTGCCAGCAGTTTAGGCGGGGTACGGGTCGAGCAGTACTTC. Its translation is CASSLGGVRVEQYF. V usage is TRBV7-9 and J usage is TRBJ2-7; tentative D call: TRBD2 (6 bases). The CDR3 totals 14 residues. Germline values: CDR1 SEHNR, CDR2 FQNEAQ (reference sequence).

This clone was detected only a few times. This sequence joins TRBV19 and TRBJ2-2; D possibly matches TRBD1 or TRBD2 (5 bases each). Trimming shortened V by 5 bases and J by 9 bases, and 16 bases separated the two germline ends. This CDR3 has 14 residues. Germline CDR1 reads LNHDA; CDR2 reads SQIVND (reference sequence). The CDR3 coding sequence is TGTGCCAGTAGTGTTAGCAGGGACCCTCGGGAGCTGTTTTTT. Residues: CASSVSRDPRELFF.

The chain combines TRBV9 with TRBJ2-1; D is unclear. This CDR3 region has 14 residues. Trimming shortened V by 6 bases and J by 7 bases, and 17 bases separated the two germline ends. Germline CDR1 is SGDLS and CDR2 is YYNGEE. The CDR3 DNA follows: TGTGCCAGCACCTCCCTTTCGGACGGGAATGAGCAGTTCTTC. Translation: CASTSLSDGNEQFF.

V gene TRBV7-3 combines with J gene TRBJ2-7; tentatively, D is TRBD1 (6 bases). The CDR3 runs 15 residues. The ends were cut back, 4 bases at V and 1 base at J, with 14 bases in the middle. The germline gives CDR1 SGHTA, CDR2 FQGTGA. The CDR3 DNA sequence: TGTGCCAGCAGCTGGCCGGGACAAAATTCCTACGAGCAGTACTTC. Translated, it gives CASSWPGQNSYEQYF.

The genes are TRBV9 and TRBJ2-3; TRBD2 aligns across 9 bases. V shed 0 bases, J shed 1 base, and the junction held 6 bases outside the gene matches. Germline V gene lookup returns CDR1 SGDLS and CDR2 YYNGEE. The CDR3 contains 17 residues. This CDR3 reads CASSVVGGGAGTDTQYF. In DNA form, the CDR3 reads TGTGCCAGCAGCGTAGTCGGCGGGGGGGCTGGCACAGATACGCAGTATTTT.